The 10 T cell receptor beta chains below come from one sample, sequenced in a study of cytotoxic CD8 clonotypes in ibrutinib-treated CLL. Sequenced by immunoSEQ multiplex PCR; TCRdb stores in-frame clones only, minus some. The table lists some 130,000 clones, roughly 88% of them singletons. Specimen: PBMCs, collected after 24 months of ibrutinib treatment. The receptors shown here come from a human donor with chronic lymphocytic leukemia.

This clone was counted many times. The genes are TRBV19 and TRBJ2-7; 10 nucleotides match TRBD2. Germline assignment: CDR1 LNHDA and CDR2 SQIVND (reference sequence). The CDR3 totals 13 residues. With V trimmed by 4 bases and J by 6 bases, 3 bases remained unmatched. For the CDR3, the DNA is TGTGCCAGTAGTACTAGCGGGAGCACCGAGCAGTACTTC. Protein product: CASSTSGSTEQYF.

The CDR3 coding sequence is TGTGCCAGCAGCACGCCGGGACAGGTGGTCGAGCAGTACTTC. It is translated as CASSTPGQVVEQYF. V and J are TRBV11-2 and TRBJ2-7; 8 positions agree with TRBD1. This CDR3 region has 14 residues. V lost 5 bases to trimming and J lost 6 bases; unmatched junction nucleotides: 9. Germline values: CDR1 SGHAT, CDR2 FQNNGV.

This chain joins TRBV2 and TRBJ1-1; TRBD1 aligns across 7 bases. The ends lost 3 bases at V and 4 bases at J; junction bases unmatched: 5. The CDR3 is 14 amino acids. Germline CDR1 reads SNHLY; CDR2 reads FYNNEI. In DNA form, the CDR3 reads TGTGCCAGCAGTGACAGGGGGTCGGTCACTGAAGCTTTCTTT. It is translated as CASSDRGSVTEAFF.

V is TRBV5-4 and J is TRBJ2-4, with TRBD1 matching over 8 bases. CDR1 SGHNT and CDR2 YYREEE come from the germline V gene (reference sequence). CDR3 length equals 18 residues. Trimming removed 4 bases from V and 2 bases from J; junction bases left unmatched: 14. The CDR3 spells CASSGRTGSPTTKNIQYF. The CDR3 DNA follows: TGTGCCAGCAGCGGCCGGACAGGGAGTCCCACGACCAAAAACATTCAGTACTTC.

The V and J genes are TRBV10-3 and TRBJ1-1; TRBD1 aligns across 7 bases. The V gene's germline CDR1 is ENHRY and CDR2 SYGVKD. The CDR3 has 13 residues. The J segment lost 5 bases and the V segment lost 6 bases, leaving 6 bases of the junction unmatched. CDR3 region: CAISEGAGTEAFF. For the CDR3, the DNA is TGTGCCATCAGCGAGGGGGCCGGGACTGAAGCTTTCTTT.

The V call is TRBV7-3, the J call TRBJ1-3; D may be TRBD1 (5 bases). The germline V gene has CDR1 SGHTA and CDR2 FQGTGA. V was shortened by 11 bases and J by 3 bases, with 14 bases between the two germline ends. The CDR3 has 13 amino acids. The CDR3 nucleotides read TGTGCCTCGGGTGAGGGGAGTGGAAACACCATATATTTT. Translating it yields CASGEGSGNTIYF.

The V call is TRBV28, the J call TRBJ2-4; TRBD1 might be the D (6 bases). This CDR3 is 15 amino acids long. Trimming stripped 3 bases from V and 1 base from J, with 10 bases between. CDR1 is MDHEN, CDR2 SYDVKM, per germline. This CDR3 is CASSFPGVAKNIQYF. CDR3 nucleotides: TGTGCCAGCAGTTTCCCAGGGGTGGCCAAAAACATTCAGTACTTC.

The CDR3 DNA reads TGCGCCAGTCGAGACGCCCAGGGGGCAGGAGAAAAACTGTTTTTT. Translating gives CASRDAQGAGEKLFF. The V and J genes are TRBV5-1 and TRBJ1-4; 8 bases map to TRBD1. The V and J ends lost 8 bases and 8 bases, in that order; junction bases with no gene match: 14. This CDR3 has 15 amino acids. CDR1 and CDR2 from the germline V gene are SGHRS and YFSETQ. Drawing the rest from reference TRBV5-1 and TRBJ1-4, the complete variable domain is KAGVTQTPRYLIKTRGQQVTLSCSPISGHRSVSWYQQTPGQGLQFLFEYFSETQRNKGNFPGRFSGRQFSNSRSEMNVSTLELGDSALYLCASRDAQGAGEKLFFGSGTQLSVL.

The chain's CDR3 is CASSPLTGSNEQFF. CDR3 in DNA: TGTGCCAGCTCACCATTAACAGGGAGCAATGAGCAGTTCTTC. V usage is TRBV18 and J usage is TRBJ2-1, with D possibly being TRBD1 (6 bases). The CDR3 has 14 residues. The V gene lost 2 bases and the J gene lost 6 bases, with 11 bases spanning the gap. From germline, CDR1 is KGHSH and CDR2 LQKENI.

V is TRBV28 and J is TRBJ1-2; 7 nucleotides line up with TRBD1. The CDR3 length is 13 residues. V lost 6 bases, J lost 6 bases, and 7 bases stayed unmatched. The germline CDR1 and CDR2 sequences are MDHEN and SYDVKM. The CDR3 loop is CASRAQGNDGYTF. The CDR3 bases are TGTGCCAGCAGAGCACAGGGGAATGATGGCTACACCTTC.